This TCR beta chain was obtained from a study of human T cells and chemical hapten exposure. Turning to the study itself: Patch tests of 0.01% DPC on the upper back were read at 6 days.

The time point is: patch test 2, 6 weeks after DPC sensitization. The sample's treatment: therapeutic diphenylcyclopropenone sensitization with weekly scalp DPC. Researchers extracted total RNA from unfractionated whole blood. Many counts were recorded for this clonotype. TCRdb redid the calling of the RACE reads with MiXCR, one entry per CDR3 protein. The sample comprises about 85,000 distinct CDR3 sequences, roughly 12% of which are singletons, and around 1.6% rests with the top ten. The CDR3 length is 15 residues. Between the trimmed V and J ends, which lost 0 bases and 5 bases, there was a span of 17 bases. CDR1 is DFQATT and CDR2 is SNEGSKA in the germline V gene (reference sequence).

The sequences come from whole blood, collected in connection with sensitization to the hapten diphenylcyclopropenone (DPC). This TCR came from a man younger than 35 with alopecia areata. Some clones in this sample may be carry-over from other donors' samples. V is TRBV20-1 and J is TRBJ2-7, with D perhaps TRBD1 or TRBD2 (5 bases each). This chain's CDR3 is CSARDAGTDYNEQYF. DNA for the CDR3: TGCAGTGCTAGAGATGCCGGGACCGATTATAACGAGCAGTACTTC.